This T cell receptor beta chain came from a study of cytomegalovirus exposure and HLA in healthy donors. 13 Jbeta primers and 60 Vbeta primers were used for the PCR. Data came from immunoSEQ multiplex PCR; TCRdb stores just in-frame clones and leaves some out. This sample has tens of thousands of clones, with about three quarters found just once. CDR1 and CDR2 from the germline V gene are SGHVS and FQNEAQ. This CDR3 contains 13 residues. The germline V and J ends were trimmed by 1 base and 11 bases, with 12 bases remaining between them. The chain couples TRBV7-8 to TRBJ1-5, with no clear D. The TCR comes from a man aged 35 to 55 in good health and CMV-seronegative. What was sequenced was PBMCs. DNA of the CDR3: TGTGCCAGCAGCTTAGGACGGGATAGGGCCCAGCATTTT. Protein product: CASSLGRDRAQHF. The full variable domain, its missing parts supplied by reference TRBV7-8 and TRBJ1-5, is GAGVSQSPRYKVAKRGQDVALRCDPISGHVSLFWYQQALGQGPEFLTYFQNEAQLDKSGLPSDRFFAERPEGSVSTLKIQRTQQEDSAVYLCASSLGRDRAQHFGDGTRLSIL.